The sequence of this T cell receptor beta chain was determined in a study of CD8+CD57+ T cells in acquired aplastic anemia. Study-wide background: The average for DNA from sorted CD4+ and CD8+ cells was roughly 3 ug. Whole-study results and caveats: The CD8+ Simpson's diversity of patients and controls was not significantly different. Researchers report that 25 to 30 CD8+ CDR3 sequences appeared in both patients and controls.

The length of the CDR3 is 13 residues. The J segment lost 4 bases and the V segment lost 4 bases, leaving 5 bases of the junction unmatched. Germline lookup yields CDR1 DFQATT and CDR2 SNEGSKA (reference sequence). The template for TCR beta VDJ and CDR3 sequence profiling was genomic DNA. TCRdb re-analysed the reads in MiXCR, keeping a single row per CDR3 protein. The profile shows approximately 150,000 distinct CDR3 sequences, around 75% of them singletons. Sequenced patients had shown CD8+CD57+ cell expansion by flow cytometry. Points on this clonotype: Its antigen is undetermined.

Sample: sorted CD4+, CD8+, or CD8+CD57+ T cells (not recorded which) from PBMCs. The chain recombines TRBV20-1 with TRBJ2-7; 9 positions agree with TRBD1. This TCR derives from a human donor with aplastic anemia. CDR3 bases: TGCAGTGCTAAGGGACAGGGTCTTTACGAGCAGTACTTC. Its protein product is CSAKGQGLYEQYF.